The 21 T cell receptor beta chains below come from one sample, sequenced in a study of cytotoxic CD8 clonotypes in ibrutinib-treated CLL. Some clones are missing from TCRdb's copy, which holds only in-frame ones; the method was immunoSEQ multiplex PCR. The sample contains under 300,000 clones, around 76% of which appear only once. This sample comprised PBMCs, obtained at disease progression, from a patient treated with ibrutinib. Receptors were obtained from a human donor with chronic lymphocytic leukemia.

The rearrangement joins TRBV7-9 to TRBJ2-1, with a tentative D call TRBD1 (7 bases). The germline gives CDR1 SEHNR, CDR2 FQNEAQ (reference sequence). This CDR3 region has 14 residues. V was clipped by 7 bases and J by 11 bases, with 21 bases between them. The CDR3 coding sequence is TGTGCCAGCACCATAGGAGGGGGCGGGTCAAAGCAGTTCTTC. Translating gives CASTIGGGGSKQFF.

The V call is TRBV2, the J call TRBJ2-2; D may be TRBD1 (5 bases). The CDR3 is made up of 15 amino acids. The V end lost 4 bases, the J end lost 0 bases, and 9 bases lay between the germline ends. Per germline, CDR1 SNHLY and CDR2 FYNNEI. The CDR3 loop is CASSARTTNTGELFF. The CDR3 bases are TGTGCCAGCAGTGCCCGGACAACGAACACCGGGGAGCTGTTTTTT.

The CDR3 coding sequence is TGCGCCAGCAGCCAAGTGGGGGGGAGTAGGGATACGCAGTATTTT. The encoded protein is CASSQVGGSRDTQYF. The chain joins TRBV4-1 to TRBJ2-3; TRBD2 matches at 7 bases. Germline CDR1 reads MGHRA; CDR2 reads YSYEKL. The CDR3 consists of 15 residues. V lost 1 base to trimming and J lost 6 bases; unmatched junction nucleotides: 7.

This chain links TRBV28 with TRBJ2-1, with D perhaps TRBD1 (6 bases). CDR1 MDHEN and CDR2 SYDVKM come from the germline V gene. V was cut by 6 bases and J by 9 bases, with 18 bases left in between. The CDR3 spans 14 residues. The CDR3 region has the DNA TGTGCCAGCAGCCTACTCAGGGGCGCGCGTGAGCAGTTCTTC. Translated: CASSLLRGAREQFF.

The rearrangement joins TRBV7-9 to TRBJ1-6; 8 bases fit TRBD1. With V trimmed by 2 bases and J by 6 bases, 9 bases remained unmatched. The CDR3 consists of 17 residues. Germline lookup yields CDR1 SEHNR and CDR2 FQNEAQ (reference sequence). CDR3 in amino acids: CASSLTPTTGANSPLHF. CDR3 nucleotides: TGTGCCAGCAGCTTAACCCCGACGACAGGGGCTAATTCACCCCTCCACTTT.

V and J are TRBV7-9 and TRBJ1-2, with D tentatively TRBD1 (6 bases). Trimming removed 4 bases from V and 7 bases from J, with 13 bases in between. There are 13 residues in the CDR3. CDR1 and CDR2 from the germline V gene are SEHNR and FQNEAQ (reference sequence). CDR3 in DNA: TGTGCCAGCAGCTCACAACAGGGTGGTGGCTACACCTTC. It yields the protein CASSSQQGGGYTF.

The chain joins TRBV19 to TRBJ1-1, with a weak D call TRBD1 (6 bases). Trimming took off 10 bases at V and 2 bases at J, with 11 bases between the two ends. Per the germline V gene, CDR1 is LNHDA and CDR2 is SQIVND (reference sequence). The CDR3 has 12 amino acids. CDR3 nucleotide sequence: TGTGCCATCCACAGGGCCAACACTGAAGCTTTCTTT. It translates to CAIHRANTEAFF.

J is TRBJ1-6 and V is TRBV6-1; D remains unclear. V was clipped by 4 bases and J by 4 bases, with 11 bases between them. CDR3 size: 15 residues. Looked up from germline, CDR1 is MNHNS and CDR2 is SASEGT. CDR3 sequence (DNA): TGTGCCAGCAGTGGATTCGGGGAATATAATTCACCCCTCCACTTT. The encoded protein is CASSGFGEYNSPLHF.

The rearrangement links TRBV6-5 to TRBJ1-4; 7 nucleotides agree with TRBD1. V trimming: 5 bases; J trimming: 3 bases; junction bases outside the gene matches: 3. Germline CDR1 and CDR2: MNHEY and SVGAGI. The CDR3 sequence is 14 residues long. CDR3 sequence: CASSPQGANEKLFF. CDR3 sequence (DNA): TGTGCCAGCAGTCCCCAGGGGGCTAATGAAAAACTGTTTTTT.

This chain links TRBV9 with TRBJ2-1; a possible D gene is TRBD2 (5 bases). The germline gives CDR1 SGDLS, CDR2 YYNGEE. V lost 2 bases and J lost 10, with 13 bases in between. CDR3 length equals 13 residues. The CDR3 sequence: CASSVSPEGEQFF. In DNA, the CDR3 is TGTGCCAGCAGCGTTAGTCCAGAGGGAGAGCAGTTCTTC.

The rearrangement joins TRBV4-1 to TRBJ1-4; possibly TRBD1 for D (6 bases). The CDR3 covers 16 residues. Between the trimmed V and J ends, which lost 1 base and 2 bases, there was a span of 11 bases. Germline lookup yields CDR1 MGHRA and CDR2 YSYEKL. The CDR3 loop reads CASSQATGRTNEKLFF. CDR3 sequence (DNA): TGCGCCAGCAGCCAAGCAACAGGGCGGACTAATGAAAAACTGTTTTTT.

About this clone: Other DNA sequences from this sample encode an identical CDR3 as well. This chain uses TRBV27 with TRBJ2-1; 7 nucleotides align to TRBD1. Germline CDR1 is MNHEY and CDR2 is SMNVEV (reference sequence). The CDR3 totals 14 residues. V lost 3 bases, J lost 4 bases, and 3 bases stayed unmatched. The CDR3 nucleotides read TGTGCCAGCAGTTTCCGGGACAGTTACAATGAGCAGTTCTTC. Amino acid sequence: CASSFRDSYNEQFF.

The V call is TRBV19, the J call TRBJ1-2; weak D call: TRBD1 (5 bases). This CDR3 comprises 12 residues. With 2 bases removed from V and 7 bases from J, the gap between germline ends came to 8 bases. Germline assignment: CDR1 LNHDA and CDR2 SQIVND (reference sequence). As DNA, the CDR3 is TGTGCCAGTAGTATATCAGGGTTTGGCTACACCTTC. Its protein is CASSISGFGYTF.

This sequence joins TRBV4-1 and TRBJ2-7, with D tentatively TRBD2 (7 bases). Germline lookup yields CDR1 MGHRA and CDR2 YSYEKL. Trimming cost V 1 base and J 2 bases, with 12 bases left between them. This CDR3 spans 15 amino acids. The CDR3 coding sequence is TGCGCCAGCAGCCAAGGGGGGGGCAAGACCTACGAGCAGTACTTC. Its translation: CASSQGGGKTYEQYF.

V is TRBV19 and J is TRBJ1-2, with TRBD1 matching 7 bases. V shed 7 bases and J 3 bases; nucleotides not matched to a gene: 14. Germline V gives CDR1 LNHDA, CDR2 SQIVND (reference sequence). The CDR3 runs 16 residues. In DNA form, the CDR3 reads TGTGCCAGTACTCTCCGGGGACAGCCGATTTACTATGGCTACACCTTC. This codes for CASTLRGQPIYYGYTF.

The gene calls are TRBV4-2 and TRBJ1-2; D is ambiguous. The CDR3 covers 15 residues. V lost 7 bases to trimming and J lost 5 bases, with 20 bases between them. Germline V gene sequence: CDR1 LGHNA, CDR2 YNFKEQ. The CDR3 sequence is CASNRRGQRLYGYTF. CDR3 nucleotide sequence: TGTGCCAGCAACCGTCGAGGGCAGAGGCTTTATGGCTACACCTTC.

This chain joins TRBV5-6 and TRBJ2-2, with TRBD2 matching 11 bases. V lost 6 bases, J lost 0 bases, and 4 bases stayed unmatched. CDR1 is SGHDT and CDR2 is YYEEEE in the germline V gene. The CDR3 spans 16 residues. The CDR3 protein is CASIQLAGANTGELFF. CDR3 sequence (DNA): TGTGCCAGCATCCAACTAGCGGGAGCGAACACCGGGGAGCTGTTTTTT.

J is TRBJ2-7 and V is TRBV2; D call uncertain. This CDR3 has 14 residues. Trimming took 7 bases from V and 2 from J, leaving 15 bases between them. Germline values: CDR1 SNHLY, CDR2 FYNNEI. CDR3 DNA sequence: TGTGCCAGCATCCCGAACCTAGGAGCCTACGAGCAGTACTTC. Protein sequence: CASIPNLGAYEQYF.

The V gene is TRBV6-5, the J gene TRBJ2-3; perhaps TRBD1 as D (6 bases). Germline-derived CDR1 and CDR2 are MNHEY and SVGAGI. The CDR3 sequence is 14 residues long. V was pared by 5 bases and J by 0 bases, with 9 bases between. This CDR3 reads CASSLQGSTDTQYF. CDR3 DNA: TGTGCCAGCAGTCTACAGGGAAGCACAGATACGCAGTATTTT.

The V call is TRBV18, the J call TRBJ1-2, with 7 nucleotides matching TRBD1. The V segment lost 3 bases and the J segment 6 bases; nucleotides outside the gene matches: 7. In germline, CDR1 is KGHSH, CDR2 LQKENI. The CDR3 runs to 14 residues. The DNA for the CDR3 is TGTGCCAGCTCACCTGCAGGGGGGAGAGATGGCTACACCTTC. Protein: CASSPAGGRDGYTF.

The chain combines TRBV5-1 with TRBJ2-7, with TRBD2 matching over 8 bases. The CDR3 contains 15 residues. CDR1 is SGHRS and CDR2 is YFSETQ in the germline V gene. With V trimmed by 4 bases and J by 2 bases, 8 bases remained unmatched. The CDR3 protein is CASSPRTSSTYEQYF. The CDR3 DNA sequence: TGCGCCAGCAGCCCGCGGACTAGCTCAACCTACGAGCAGTACTTC.